This T cell receptor (beta chain) was captured by sequencing in a study of blood T cells in healthy people across ages. With 6 bases clipped from V and 2 bases from J, the junction kept 4 bases outside the gene matches. The germline gives CDR1 MNHEY, CDR2 SVGEGT. CDR3 length equals 14 residues. All donors came from Russia, were Caucasian and healthy, and spanned ages 6 to 90. Isolation of PBMCs gave at least 6 million cells per sample. As for this clonotype: The target antigen is unknown.

The second PCR ran roughly 7 to 12 cycles with a sample-barcoded 5' primer and J-beta primers. TCRdb processed the 5' RACE reads anew with MiXCR; each CDR3 protein has one entry. The data contain some 890,000 distinct CDR3 sequences, about 29% of them singletons. Study results and limitations: Long-lived and aged donors differed, with more naive CD4+ cells and higher diversity in the long-lived. The authors considered diversity estimates from one million T cells to be underestimates.

Another study also made use of these data, one on T cells of mothers and their children.

Sequenced sample: blood. The clonotype was recovered from a woman aged 40 to 55 in good health. V and J are TRBV6-2 or TRBV6-3 and TRBJ2-7; 10 nucleotides agree with TRBD2. The CDR3 protein is CASRDGTSAYEQYF. CDR3 nucleotide sequence: TGTGCCAGCAGGGACGGGACTAGCGCCTACGAGCAGTACTTC.